The rows below give T cell receptor beta chains drawn from one sample of a study of blood T cell repertoires in COVID-19. Assay used: immunoSEQ multiplex PCR; TCRdb lists only in-frame clones, some missing. The table has roughly 220,000 clones, roughly four fifths seen once; the top ten hold roughly 8%. Sequences were obtained from peripheral blood. The receptor set was obtained from a woman of 80 years or more with COVID-19, enrolled during active disease. CDR3s include the opening cysteine and the closing phenylalanine or tryptophan. A D gene is named only where the DNA matches it firmly. Clone size is not always given. Where it is, it says once, few, many or a class for expanded clones.

clone_size d_call j_call v_call cdr3_aa cdr3_nt
NA TRBD2 TRBJ2-3 TRBV20-1 CSASYSGVGTDTQYF TGCAGTGCTAGTTATAGCGGGGTCGGCACAGATACGCAGTATTTT
once TRBD1 TRBJ1-4 TRBV5-1 CASSATGSEKLFF TGCGCCAGCAGCGCGACAGGGAGTGAAAAACTGTTTTTT
NA NA TRBJ2-7 TRBV5-1 CASSLGVGSYYEQYF TGCGCCAGCAGCTTGGGGGTCGGGTCATACTACGAGCAGTACTTC
NA TRBD1 TRBJ1-1 TRBV14 CASSQDLGTGEAFF TGTGCCAGCAGCCAAGACTTAGGGACAGGGGAAGCTTTCTTT
NA NA TRBJ1-5 TRBV11-2 CASSLSDFGNQPQHF TGTGCCAGCAGCTTATCCGACTTTGGCAATCAGCCCCAGCATTTT
NA TRBD2 TRBJ2-3 TRBV10-2 CASRNGGRGTDTQYF TGCGCCAGCAGGAACGGCGGGAGGGGCACAGATACGCAGTATTTT
NA TRBD1 TRBJ2-7 TRBV6-1 CASSERQGMIYEQYF TGTGCCAGCAGTGAACGACAGGGGATGATATACGAGCAGTACTTC
NA NA TRBJ1-1 TRBV10-3 CAIRAGHQNTEAFF TGTGCCATCAGAGCGGGACACCAGAACACTGAAGCTTTCTTT
NA TRBD1 TRBJ1-4 TRBV27 CASSLRRPTGGEKLFF TGTGCCAGCAGTTTAAGACGCCCTACAGGGGGTGAAAAACTGTTTTTT
NA NA TRBJ1-6 TRBV20-1 CSASWSNLEGNSPLHF TGCAGTGCTAGTTGGTCAAACCTGGAGGGCAATTCACCCCTCCACTTT
few TRBD1 TRBJ1-1 TRBV19 CASNLLHRQGENTEAFF TGTGCCAGTAATCTATTACATCGACAGGGTGAGAACACTGAAGCTTTCTTT
NA NA TRBJ1-2 TRBV5-6 CASSWGDSRGYTF TGTGCCAGCAGCTGGGGGGACTCTCGGGGCTACACCTTC
NA NA TRBJ2-7 TRBV6-2/TRBV6-3 CASSPTGRRPLSYEQYF TGTGCCAGCAGCCCCACAGGGCGGCGGCCCCTATCCTACGAGCAGTACTTC
NA TRBD1 TRBJ1-4 TRBV7-9 CASSLQGGNEKLFF TGTGCCAGCAGCCTACAGGGGGGTAATGAAAAACTGTTTTTT
NA NA TRBJ1-1 TRBV5-1 CASSLDPNTKAFF TGCGCCAGCAGCTTAGATCCGAACACTAAAGCTTTCTTT
NA NA TRBJ2-1 TRBV18 CASSPLLSSYNEQFF TGTGCCAGCTCACCACTCCTGAGCTCCTACAATGAGCAGTTCTTC
NA NA TRBJ1-2 TRBV7-9 CASSLEPGLGYTF TGTGCCAGCAGCTTAGAGCCAGGGCTGGGCTACACCTTC
NA TRBD2 TRBJ2-2 TRBV5-1 CASSLLAGSGTGELFF TGCGCCAGCAGCTTACTAGCGGGAAGTGGGACCGGGGAGCTGTTTTTT
few NA TRBJ1-2 TRBV15 CATSRGTSYQSYTF TGTGCCACCAGCAGAGGAACCAGTTACCAGAGCTACACCTTC
NA NA TRBJ2-7 TRBV24-1 CATSYRGGEQYF TGTGCCACCAGTTACAGGGGAGGCGAGCAGTACTTC
NA NA TRBJ2-7 TRBV7-6 CASSEQGEDEQYF TGTGCCAGCAGCGAACAGGGAGAGGACGAGCAGTACTTC
NA NA TRBJ1-1 TRBV27 CASSLEGADTEAFF TGTGCCAGCAGTTTAGAAGGGGCAGACACTGAAGCTTTCTTT
NA TRBD1 TRBJ1-1 TRBV28 CASSSQGFEAFF TGTGCCAGCAGCTCACAGGGGTTTGAAGCTTTCTTT
NA NA TRBJ2-2 TRBV2 CASSEGGVGELFF TGTGCCAGCAGTGAAGGGGGGGTCGGGGAGCTGTTTTTT
few NA TRBJ2-3 TRBV2 CASSVRGGVSTDTQYF TGTGCCAGCAGTGTTCGCGGGGGCGTTAGCACAGATACGCAGTATTTT
NA TRBD1 TRBJ2-2 TRBV4-1 CASSQDWGKRDSGNTGELFF TGCGCCAGCAGCCAAGATTGGGGAAAACGGGACAGTGGGAACACCGGGGAGCTGTTTTTT
once NA TRBJ1-1 TRBV2 CASSPEAGAGTEAFF TGTGCCAGCAGTCCGGAGGCGGGGGCGGGTACTGAAGCTTTCTTT
NA TRBD2 TRBJ2-1 TRBV19 CASKLAGGLEQFF TGTGCCAGTAAACTAGCGGGAGGTTTGGAGCAGTTCTTC
NA TRBD2 TRBJ2-5 TRBV6-6 CASSYSRGGYQETQYF TGTGCCAGCAGTTACTCGCGCGGGGGGTACCAAGAGACCCAGTACTTC
NA NA TRBJ2-5 TRBV6-5 CASSYGRGETQYF TGTGCCAGCAGTTACGGGCGAGGGGAGACCCAGTACTTC
NA NA TRBJ2-3 TRBV10-3 CAISEGLGASASTDTQYF TGTGCCATCAGTGAAGGGCTTGGGGCTAGCGCTAGCACAGATACGCAGTATTTT
NA TRBD1 TRBJ1-1 TRBV28 CAIKGQKNTEAFF TGTGCCATCAAGGGACAGAAGAACACTGAAGCTTTCTTT
once NA TRBJ2-1 TRBV5-1 CASSLGRLGVNEQFF TGCGCCAGCAGCTTGGGCCGATTGGGCGTCAATGAGCAGTTCTTC
NA NA TRBJ2-1 TRBV4-1 CASSQLRGLRYNEQFF TGCGCCAGCAGCCAATTGCGAGGACTCCGATACAATGAGCAGTTCTTC
NA NA TRBJ1-4 TRBV11-2 CASSFGGEEKLFF TGTGCCAGCAGCTTCGGGGGGGAGGAAAAACTGTTTTTT
NA NA TRBJ1-6 TRBV25-1 CASSELGTGSSYNSPLHF TGTGCCAGCAGTGAATTGGGAACAGGCAGCTCCTATAATTCACCCCTCCACTTT
NA TRBD1 TRBJ1-2 TRBV3-1/TRBV3-2 CASSQGRQGNTF TGTGCCAGCAGCCAAGGCAGACAGGGGAACACCTTC
few NA TRBJ1-2 TRBV4-3 CASSPRGTEPYGYTF TGCGCCAGCAGCCCTCGCGGGACGGAACCATATGGCTACACCTTC
NA NA TRBJ2-7 TRBV7-8 CASSSPTLATYEQYF TGTGCCAGCAGCTCCCCCACTCTAGCGACCTACGAGCAGTACTTC
NA TRBD2 TRBJ2-5 TRBV30 CASGGLAGPQETQYF TGTGCATCTGGGGGGCTAGCGGGACCTCAAGAGACCCAGTACTTC